Listed here is a single T cell receptor beta chain. Its antigen is unknown. Healthy and HIV-negative, the adult donors had no recent acute infections or vaccinations. Sequencing was performed with immunoSEQ multiplex PCR; in TCRdb, only in-frame clones are kept and a portion is missing. The data contain approximately 1,500,000 clones, around 97% of them seen just once; the ten biggest clones take up over 1%. This specimen comes from a study of shared clonotypes between healthy human individuals. Study background: Each donor's CD4 naive and CD4 memory cells filled three plates apiece, CD8 naive two, and CD8 memory one.

Findings of the study overall: Non-shared clonotypes had lower generation probabilities than clonotypes shared by all four sorted-subset donors. Despite large depth, sorted-subset datasets appeared incompletely sequenced.

The CDR3 covers 13 residues. Germline lookup yields CDR1 MGHRA and CDR2 YSYEKL. Trimming took 3 bases from V and 4 from J, leaving 8 bases between them. The receptor comes from a man aged 25-45 years in good health. The rearrangement links TRBV4-1 to TRBJ2-3, with D uncertain. The sequenced sample was naive CD4+ T cells sorted from blood. This sample's subset: CD45RA+ positively selected. The CDR3 sequence: CASSQAQADTQYF. CDR3 DNA: TGCGCCAGCAGCCAGGCGCAGGCAGATACGCAGTATTTT.